Below, 26 T cell receptor beta chains from the same sample are listed, as sequenced in a study of long-term antiretroviral therapy in people with HIV. The authors ran the immunoSEQ assay, v3.0, at survey level. This table comes from immunoSEQ multiplex PCR, and its TCRdb copy is limited to in-frame clones, with some not included. Of 25,000 to 30,000 clones in the sample, approximately 85% are singletons; the top ten hold about 8.6%. The starting material was unsorted PBMCs, obtained 3 years after starting antiretroviral therapy. The receptors were gathered from a middle-aged man with HIV.

The V and J genes are TRBV7-9 and TRBJ2-7; 9 nucleotides line up with TRBD1. CDR1 is SEHNR and CDR2 is FQNEAQ in the germline V gene (reference sequence). The CDR3 contains 15 residues. J was trimmed by 4 bases and V by 4 bases; bases with no gene match: 8. DNA for the CDR3: TGTGCCAGCAGCTCGGACCGGACAGGGGCGTACGAGCAGTACTTC. Amino acids: CASSSDRTGAYEQYF.

Here the CDR3 reads CASSRDNLGYTF. For the CDR3, the DNA is TGCGCCAGCAGTAGGGACAATCTTGGCTACACCTTC. V is TRBV10-1 and J is TRBJ1-2; possibly TRBD1 for D (6 bases). Deletions cut 5 bases from V and 7 bases from J, with 11 bases between. The CDR3 extends over 12 amino acids. Germline CDR1 WNHNN, CDR2 SYGVQD (reference sequence).

This sequence joins TRBV30 and TRBJ1-1, with unresolved D. V lost 4 bases, J lost 2 bases, and 23 bases lay in between. The CDR3 consists of 17 residues. The germline gives CDR1 GTSNPN, CDR2 SVGIG (reference sequence). CDR3 nucleotides: TGTGCCTGGATGGCGGGGTTCCGAGTAGGGTCCAACACTGAAGCTTTCTTT. This codes for CAWMAGFRVGSNTEAFF.

The chain carries TRBV28 and TRBJ1-5; perhaps TRBD1 as D (6 bases). The V gene's germline CDR1 is MDHEN and CDR2 SYDVKM. The length of the CDR3 is 15 residues. The V gene lost 2 bases and the J gene lost 7 bases, with 15 bases spanning the gap. The DNA for the CDR3 is TGTGCCAGCAGTTTAGGGGGCAGGGGATCCCAGCCCCAGCATTTT. It is translated as CASSLGGRGSQPQHF.

This clone was counted a single time. The V call is TRBV6-5, the J call TRBJ1-2; weak D call: TRBD1 (5 bases). The CDR3 has 15 amino acids. CDR1 and CDR2 from the germline V gene are MNHEY and SVGAGI. Between the trimmed V and J ends, which lost 0 bases and 5 bases, there was a span of 13 bases. The CDR3 nucleotides are TGTGCCAGCAGTTACTCCTCGAAGGGACGGTATGGCTACACCTTC. It codes for CASSYSSKGRYGYTF.

The chain uses TRBV29-1 and TRBJ2-3, with D possibly matching TRBD2 (6 bases). V shed 2 bases and J shed 6 bases, with 18 bases lying between them. The CDR3 runs 15 residues. In germline, CDR1 is SQVTM, CDR2 ANQGSEA. DNA of the CDR3: TGCAGCGTTGAACTGTTACTAGCTTCCGAGGATACGCAGTATTTT. Protein sequence: CSVELLLASEDTQYF.

Within the sample, this clone is medium-sized. The V and J genes are TRBV6-5 and TRBJ1-5, with 7 bases aligning to TRBD1. Germline assignment: CDR1 MNHEY and CDR2 SVGAGI. Trimming at V came to 0 bases and at J to 2 bases, leaving 4 bases not matched to a gene. The CDR3 covers 16 residues. In DNA, the CDR3 is TGTGCCAGCAGTTACTCAGGGGGCGCGGGCAATCAGCCCCAGCATTTT. Translated, it gives CASSYSGGAGNQPQHF.

V gene TRBV5-1 combines with J gene TRBJ1-1; D is perhaps TRBD1 (5 bases). CDR1 SGHRS and CDR2 YFSETQ come from the germline V gene. CDR3 size: 13 residues. Trimming stripped 2 bases from V and 1 base from J, with 6 bases between. The CDR3 DNA reads TGCGCCAGCAGCTTCGACAGGAACACTGAAGCTTTCTTT. Translation: CASSFDRNTEAFF.

The chain employs TRBV14 and TRBJ2-5; TRBD2 agrees at 11 bases. After removal of 4 bases from V and 2 bases from J, the junction contained 9 bases not matched to a gene. The CDR3 is 17 amino acids. Germline CDR1 is SGHDN and CDR2 is FVKESK. This chain's CDR3 is CASSLGLAVGRQETQYF. CDR3 in DNA: TGTGCCAGCAGCCTGGGACTAGCGGTGGGGAGGCAAGAGACCCAGTACTTC.

This clone was counted a few times. The chain combines TRBV6-5 with TRBJ2-7; 10 bases line up with TRBD2. CDR1 is MNHEY and CDR2 is SVGAGI in the germline V gene. With 0 bases clipped from V and 2 bases from J, the junction kept 4 bases outside the gene matches. This CDR3 is 16 amino acids long. CDR3 protein: CASSYSRLAGPYEQYF. CDR3 bases: TGTGCCAGCAGTTACTCTCGACTAGCGGGCCCCTACGAGCAGTACTTC.

The rearrangement joins TRBV19 to TRBJ2-2; TRBD2 matches at 9 bases. V lost 5 bases and J lost 4; bases outside the gene matches: 8. CDR1 and CDR2 from the germline V gene are LNHDA and SQIVND (reference sequence). The CDR3 has 16 residues. The CDR3 reads CASSLGTSRVTGELFF. CDR3 bases: TGTGCCAGTAGTCTGGGGACTAGCAGAGTCACCGGGGAGCTGTTTTTT.

The chain is built from TRBV6-6 and TRBJ1-5, with 7 bases fitting TRBD1. V shed 10 bases and J 7 bases; nucleotides not matched to a gene: 10. The CDR3 totals 13 residues. In germline, CDR1 is MNHNY, CDR2 SVGAGI (reference sequence). The CDR3 DNA sequence: TGTGCCACCTCACAGGGGTCAAGGCAGCCCCAGCATTTT. Translation gives CATSQGSRQPQHF.

This chain links TRBV9 with TRBJ2-7, with 8 bases that match TRBD2. Germline CDR1 SGDLS, CDR2 YYNGEE. There are 15 residues in the CDR3. Unmatched junction bases numbered 7, after V lost 3 bases and J lost 2 bases. The CDR3 region is CASSAGGGRPYEQYF. The CDR3 region has the DNA TGTGCCAGCAGCGCTGGTGGCGGGAGGCCCTACGAGCAGTACTTC.

The chain couples TRBV6-1 to TRBJ2-7; D gene uncertain. V was clipped by 2 bases and J by 2 bases, with 13 bases between them. The germline gives CDR1 MNHNS, CDR2 SASEGT. The CDR3 is 15 amino acids. CDR3 sequence reads: CASSEYSLGTYEQYF. In nucleotides, the CDR3 is TGTGCCAGCAGTGAATACTCTCTTGGAACCTACGAGCAGTACTTC.

The chain uses TRBV5-6 and TRBJ1-1; the D gene is possibly TRBD1 (6 bases). V lost 0 bases and J 1 base, leaving 7 bases between the germline ends. Germline V gene lookup returns CDR1 SGHDT and CDR2 YYEEEE. CDR3 length equals 14 residues. CDR3 in DNA: TGTGCCAGCAGCTTGGGGACAGAGAACACTGAAGCTTTCTTT. Its protein product is CASSLGTENTEAFF. The entire variable domain, with the rest obtained from reference TRBV5-6 and TRBJ1-1, is as follows: DAGVTQSPTHLIKTRGQQVTLRCSPKSGHDTVSWYQQALGQGPQFIFQYYEEEERQRGNFPDRFSGHQFPNYSSELNVNALLLGDSALYLCASSLGTENTEAFFGQGTRLTVV.

The count of this clone is one. The rearrangement links TRBV19 to TRBJ2-1; D is perhaps TRBD2 (6 bases). Trimming left V 2 bases short and J 7 bases short, with 12 bases between. Germline CDR1 LNHDA, CDR2 SQIVND (reference sequence). This CDR3 comprises 14 residues. In DNA form, the CDR3 reads TGTGCCAGTAGTATACGGCCAGGGAGGAATGAGCAGTTCTTC. It is translated as CASSIRPGRNEQFF.

The chain joins TRBV7-2 to TRBJ2-7; 7 nucleotides line up with TRBD2. This CDR3 has 17 residues. V trimming: 6 bases; J trimming: 4 bases; junction bases outside the gene matches: 18. The germline V gene has CDR1 SGHTA and CDR2 FQGNSA. DNA of the CDR3: TGTGCCAGCAGTTATCGAAGAAGCGGGATGGAAGTTTACGAGCAGTACTTC. This codes for CASSYRRSGMEVYEQYF.

The V and J genes are TRBV14 and TRBJ1-5; D possibly corresponds to TRBD1 (5 bases). Trimming shortened V by 4 bases and J by 0 bases, and 22 bases separated the two germline ends. Germline assignment: CDR1 SGHDN and CDR2 FVKESK. The CDR3 sequence is 19 residues long. CDR3 region: CASSLTTGSQEVSNQPQHF. The CDR3 DNA follows: TGTGCCAGCAGCCTCACAACCGGGTCACAGGAGGTTAGCAATCAGCCCCAGCATTTT.

J is TRBJ2-2 and V is TRBV5-1; no clear D. Germline lookup yields CDR1 SGHRS and CDR2 YFSETQ. This CDR3 spans 15 amino acids. V was trimmed by 5 bases and J by 3 bases, leaving 14 bases between them. The CDR3 DNA is TGCGCCAGCAGATGGGGTGGTGTGGACACCGGGGAGCTGTTTTTT. This encodes CASRWGGVDTGELFF.

The chain employs TRBV6-5 and TRBJ2-7, with 12 bases that match TRBD2. Germline lookup yields CDR1 MNHEY and CDR2 SVGAGI. The CDR3 is 14 residues long. J was trimmed by 2 bases and V by 6 bases; bases with no gene match: 2. This chain's CDR3 is CASRTSGGAYEQYF. Written as DNA, the CDR3 is TGTGCCAGCAGGACTAGCGGGGGAGCCTACGAGCAGTACTTC.

The table lists this clone with a count of one. The chain combines TRBV7-8 with TRBJ2-3; 8 nucleotides line up with TRBD2. The V and J ends lost 5 bases and 6 bases, in that order; junction bases with no gene match: 10. Germline CDR1 and CDR2: SGHVS and FQNEAQ. The CDR3 runs 15 residues. The CDR3 region is CASSPMGLGSDTQYF. The CDR3 DNA reads TGTGCCAGCAGCCCGATGGGACTAGGCTCTGATACGCAGTATTTT.

This chain connects TRBV9 to TRBJ1-2, with D unresolved. Trimming stripped 1 base from V and 4 bases from J, with 23 bases between. Germline-derived CDR1 and CDR2 are SGDLS and YYNGEE. This CDR3 spans 18 amino acids. The CDR3 here is CASSVSPTPGEGTYGYTF. CDR3 sequence (DNA): TGTGCCAGCAGCGTAAGCCCCACTCCGGGAGAGGGAACCTATGGCTACACCTTC.

The V call is TRBV7-3, the J call TRBJ1-1; the D is unclear. The CDR3 spans 13 residues. Germline CDR1 is SGHTA and CDR2 is FQGTGA. The V end lost 2 bases, the J end lost 0 bases, and 4 bases lay between the germline ends. The CDR3 DNA follows: TGTGCCAGCAGCTTAGCGTTGAACACTGAAGCTTTCTTT. Its translation is CASSLALNTEAFF.

CDR3 in amino acids: CASSFGTGQPYEQYF. In DNA form, the CDR3 reads TGTGCCAGCAGTTTTGGGACAGGGCAACCCTACGAGCAGTACTTC. V and J are TRBV6-1 and TRBJ2-7; 9 bases line up with TRBD1. The CDR3 covers 15 residues. Trimming cost V 5 bases and J 2 bases; bases outside gene matches: 7. Germline V lookup: CDR1 MNHNS, CDR2 SASEGT.

The chain couples TRBV6-5 to TRBJ1-5; D gene ambiguous. Germline V lookup: CDR1 MNHEY, CDR2 SVGAGI. CDR3 size: 13 residues. Trimming removed 5 bases at V and 2 bases at J, with 7 bases between. The chain's CDR3 is CASSLDGNQPQHF. CDR3 sequence (DNA): TGTGCCAGCAGTCTGGACGGCAATCAGCCCCAGCATTTT.

As regards this clone: Its ends do not fully match the called genes, so a read error is possible. This chain connects TRBV6-5 to TRBJ2-3; 10 bases map to TRBD2. The CDR3 is made up of 15 amino acids. CDR1 MNHEY and CDR2 SVGAGI come from the germline V gene. CDR3 DNA sequence: TGTGCCAGCAATCAACTAGCGGGAAGCAGAGATACGCAGTATTTT. It yields the protein CASNQLAGSRDTQYF.